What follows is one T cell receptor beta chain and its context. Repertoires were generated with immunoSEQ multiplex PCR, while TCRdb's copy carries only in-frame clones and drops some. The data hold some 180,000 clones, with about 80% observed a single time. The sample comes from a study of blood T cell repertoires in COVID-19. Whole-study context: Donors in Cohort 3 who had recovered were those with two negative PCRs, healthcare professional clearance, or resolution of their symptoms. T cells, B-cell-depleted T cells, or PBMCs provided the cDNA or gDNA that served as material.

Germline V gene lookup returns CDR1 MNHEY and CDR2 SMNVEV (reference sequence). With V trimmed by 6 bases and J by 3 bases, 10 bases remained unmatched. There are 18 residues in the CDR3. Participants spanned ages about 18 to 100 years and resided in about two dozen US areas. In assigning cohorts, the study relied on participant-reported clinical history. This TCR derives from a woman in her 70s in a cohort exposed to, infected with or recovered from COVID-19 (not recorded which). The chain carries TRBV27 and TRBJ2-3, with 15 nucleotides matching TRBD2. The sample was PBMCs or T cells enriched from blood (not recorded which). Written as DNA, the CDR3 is TGTGCCAGCAGCGGACTAGCGGGAGGGCCAATAAGGACAGATACGCAGTATTTT. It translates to CASSGLAGGPIRTDTQYF.